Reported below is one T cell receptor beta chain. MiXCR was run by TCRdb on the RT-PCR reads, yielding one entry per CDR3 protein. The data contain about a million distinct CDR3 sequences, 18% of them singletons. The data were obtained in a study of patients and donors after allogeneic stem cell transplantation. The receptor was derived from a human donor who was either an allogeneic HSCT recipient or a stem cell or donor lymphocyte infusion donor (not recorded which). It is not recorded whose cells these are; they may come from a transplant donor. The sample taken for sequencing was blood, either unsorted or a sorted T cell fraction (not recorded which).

The CDR3 is CASSFQRPTSTDTQYF. The CDR3 region has the DNA TGTGCCAGCAGCTTCCAGCGTCCGACTAGCACAGATACGCAGTATTTT. J is TRBJ2-3 and V is TRBV7-9; D unclear. The CDR3 has 16 residues. V lost 3 bases to trimming and J lost 0 bases, with 13 bases between them. The germline V gene encodes CDR1 SEHNR and CDR2 FQNEAQ (reference sequence). Combining the CDR3 with reference TRBV7-9 and TRBJ2-3 gives the whole variable domain DTGVSQNPRHKITKRGQNVTFRCDPISEHNRLYWYRQTLGQGPEFLTYFQNEAQLEKSRLLSDRFSAERPKGSFSTLEIQRTEQGDSAMYLCASSFQRPTSTDTQYFGPGTRLTVL.